This is a list of T cell receptor beta chains from one sample in a study of shared clonotypes between healthy human individuals. Produced via immunoSEQ multiplex PCR; TCRdb's table is partial and in-frame only. The repertoire holds fewer than 500,000 clones, roughly 85% seen once, with around 12% in the top ten. The sequencing sample was made of PBMCs. The receptors stem from a woman in her forties in good health. Some clones in this sample may be carry-over from other donors' samples. Both conserved end residues are part of each CDR3. The D gene is left open where the match is weak. Clone size is shown for a subset of rows, as once, few, many or a class of expanded clone.

d_gene,j_gene,v_gene,abundance,CDR3nt,CDR3aa
-,TRBJ1-1,TRBV4-1,-,TGCGCCAGCAGCCATCCCGGGGGCCGGATCACTGAAGCTTTCTTT,CASSHPGGRITEAFF
-,TRBJ1-5,TRBV7-9,many,TGTGCCAGCAGCATCAAGGGGGACCAGCCCCAGCATTTT,CASSIKGDQPQHF
TRBD1,TRBJ1-1,TRBV29-1,-,TGCAGCGTTAAGTTAGGGGGCGGCGGGGAAGCTTTCTTT,CSVKLGGGGEAFF
-,TRBJ2-7,TRBV9,-,TGTGCCAGCAGCGTTAGGTTTGAATCCTACGAGCAGTACTTC,CASSVRFESYEQYF
-,TRBJ2-7,TRBV10-3,-,TGTGCCAGCAGCCGGGACGAGAGCTCCTACGAGCAGTACTTC,CASSRDESSYEQYF
-,TRBJ1-1,TRBV5-1,-,TGCGCCAGCAGTCCTACCCAGGGGATAGCCGCTGAAGCTTTCTTT,CASSPTQGIAAEAFF
TRBD2,TRBJ2-7,TRBV27,-,TGTGCCAGCAGTTTATCTGTAGCGGGAGGTGGCGAGCAGTACTTC,CASSLSVAGGGEQYF
-,TRBJ1-1,TRBV2,-,TGTGCCAGCAGTGAAGCCGGCAGGGAGAAACTGGGCGCTTTCTTT,CASSEAGREKLGAFF
TRBD1,TRBJ1-1,TRBV7-9,-,TGTGCCAGCAGCCAAGATGCAGGGGGGACTGAAGCTTTCTTT,CASSQDAGGTEAFF
-,TRBJ2-3,TRBV5-1,-,TGCGCCAGCAGCTTGGAGGGTAGGACCAGCACAGATACGCAGTATTTT,CASSLEGRTSTDTQYF
-,TRBJ2-5,TRBV30,-,TGTGCCTGGAGTGGGACAGCCCAAGAGACCCAGTACTTC,CAWSGTAQETQYF
TRBD2,TRBJ2-2,TRBV28,-,TGTGCCAGCATTTCTATAGCGGGAGGTCGGGGGGAGCTGTTTTTT,CASISIAGGRGELFF
TRBD2,TRBJ2-5,TRBV9,-,TGTGCCAGCAGCGTAGGTCCAGCGGGAGGGCTAGGGGAGACCCAGTACTTC,CASSVGPAGGLGETQYF
-,TRBJ2-3,TRBV18,-,TGTGCCAGCTCACCCAGGGGAGGCGGGGGCACAGATACGCAGTATTTT,CASSPRGGGGTDTQYF
TRBD2,TRBJ2-7,TRBV28,-,TGTGCCAGCAACTGGGGGGGTGGTGACGAGCAGTACTTC,CASNWGGGDEQYF
-,TRBJ1-2,TRBV28,few,TGTGCCACGGAGAACCCTTATGGCTACACCTTC,CATENPYGYTF
TRBD2,TRBJ2-2,TRBV2,-,TGTGCCAGCATCCAGGGGACTAGCGGGGAGCTGTTTTTT,CASIQGTSGELFF
TRBD2,TRBJ2-7,TRBV6-5,-,TGTGCCAGCAGTTACTCGGGACTAGCGGGAGACGAGCAGTACTTC,CASSYSGLAGDEQYF
-,TRBJ2-5,TRBV20-1,few,TGCAGTGGCCAGCTGCAGGAGACCCAGTACTTC,CSGQLQETQYF
-,TRBJ1-1,TRBV29-1,-,TGCAGCGTGGACCATACCATGAACACTGAAGCTTTCTTT,CSVDHTMNTEAFF
TRBD2,TRBJ2-3,TRBV6-1,-,TGTGCCAGCAGTGTGACTAGCGGGGGCGGAGATACGCAGTATTTT,CASSVTSGGGDTQYF
TRBD2,TRBJ2-7,TRBV29-1,-,TGCAGCGTAGGGACTAGCGCCTACGAGCAGTACTTC,CSVGTSAYEQYF
TRBD2,TRBJ2-1,TRBV28,-,TGTGCCAGCAGTTTAATAACTAGCGGAAATTACAATGAGCAGTTCTTC,CASSLITSGNYNEQFF
TRBD1,TRBJ2-7,TRBV2,-,TGTGCCAGCAGTGAGCGAGGGACAGGGTACGAGCAGTACTTC,CASSERGTGYEQYF
-,TRBJ2-2,TRBV6-1,many,TGTGCCAGCAGTGAAGCGAGGGGCAGGTACAACACCGGGGAGCTGTTTTTT,CASSEARGRYNTGELFF
-,TRBJ2-5,TRBV5-1,-,TGCGCCAGCAGCTTGGTTAACAGTGAAGAGACCCAGTACTTC,CASSLVNSEETQYF
TRBD1,TRBJ2-7,TRBV6-6,-,TGTGCCAGCAGTTACTCCTCAGGGGGTGCGGACGAGCAGTACTTC,CASSYSSGGADEQYF
TRBD2,TRBJ2-7,TRBV7-8,-,TGTGCCAGCAGCAGTAGGGCGGGAGGAGGGTACGAGCAGTACTTC,CASSSRAGGGYEQYF
TRBD1,TRBJ1-5,TRBV18,-,TGTGCCAGCTCACGTGACAGGGAGAGCAATCAGCCCCAGCATTTT,CASSRDRESNQPQHF
TRBD1,TRBJ2-3,TRBV11-3,-,TGTGCCAGCAGCCCCGGACAGGCCTCAGATACGCAGTATTTT,CASSPGQASDTQYF
TRBD2,TRBJ2-5,TRBV25-1,-,TGTGCCAGCTCCGCCGGGCGGGGGAGGCAAGAGACCCAGTACTTC,CASSAGRGRQETQYF
TRBD1,TRBJ2-2,TRBV29-1,-,TGCAGCGCTGACAGGGGGAACACCGGGGAGCTGTTTTTT,CSADRGNTGELFF
-,TRBJ2-7,TRBV29-1,-,TGCAGCGGGACCTCGTGGGTTGAAGGCTCCTACGAGCAGTACTTC,CSGTSWVEGSYEQYF
-,TRBJ2-7,TRBV2,-,TGTGCCAGCAGTGAACAGGGGATTATGTACTTC,CASSEQGIMYF
TRBD1,TRBJ1-1,TRBV5-4,-,TGTGCCAGCAGCTTGGAGACAGGGAGAGGTTGGAACACTGAAGCTTTCTTT,CASSLETGRGWNTEAFF
-,TRBJ2-7,TRBV14,once,TGTGCCAGCAGCCAAGCTGGCATTCGAAGGTTTCAGTACTTC,CASSQAGIRRFQYF
TRBD2,TRBJ2-1,TRBV11-2,-,TGTGCCAGCAGCTTGGGACTAGTAAATGAGCAGTTCTTC,CASSLGLVNEQFF
TRBD1,TRBJ2-7,TRBV5-1,-,TGCGCCAGCAGCTACACGACAGGGGGCCCTTCGGGGGAGCAGTACTTC,CASSYTTGGPSGEQYF
TRBD1,TRBJ1-2,TRBV10-3,few,TGTGCCATCAGTGTCGACAGGGGGGTTGGCTACACCTTC,CAISVDRGVGYTF
-,TRBJ2-7,TRBV7-3,-,TGTGCCAGCAGCTTAAGGGCAGGTAACCAGCAGTACTTC,CASSLRAGNQQYF
-,TRBJ2-5,TRBV19,-,TGTGCTGTGGGACGCGAGACCCAGTACTTC,CAVGRETQYF
TRBD1,TRBJ2-3,TRBV7-9,-,TGTGCCAGCAGCCCGGGGACAGGGACCGATTTT,CASSPGTGTDF
-,TRBJ2-1,TRBV9,-,TGTGCCAGCAGCACCGGAGTTACAGATGAGCAGTTCTTC,CASSTGVTDEQFF
-,TRBJ1-2,TRBV5-6,few,TGTGCCAGCAGCTCACCCCGGGCCGGAGGGACCTATGGCTACACCTTC,CASSSPRAGGTYGYTF
-,TRBJ2-3,TRBV28,-,TGTGCCAGCAGTCCCGGGACTTTTGCAGATACGCAGTATTTT,CASSPGTFADTQYF
-,TRBJ1-5,TRBV7-6,-,TGTGCCAGCAGCTTCAACCGGGGGGCAGCATATAGCAATCAGCCCCAGCATTTT,CASSFNRGAAYSNQPQHF
-,TRBJ2-1,TRBV27,-,TGTGCCAGCAGTTTCCTCCTAGGGGCGGGATCTGCTGAGCAGTTCTTC,CASSFLLGAGSAEQFF
-,TRBJ2-7,TRBV5-4,-,TGTGCCAGCAGCTTGGATCAATACTCCTACGAGCAGTACTTC,CASSLDQYSYEQYF
-,TRBJ1-1,TRBV7-9,few,TGTGCCAGCAGCTTAGATGTCTACGACACGAACACTGAAGCTTTCTTT,CASSLDVYDTNTEAFF
-,TRBJ2-1,TRBV9,few,TGTGCCAGCAGCGTAGGGTCTAGCCGCTACAATGAGCAGTTCTTC,CASSVGSSRYNEQFF